The entry below gives a single T cell receptor (beta chain) sequence along with its context. The sample belongs to a study of neurological immune-mediated disorders. TCRdb called the 5' RACE reads again in MiXCR, with one record for every CDR3 protein. Of approximately 84,000 distinct CDR3 sequences in the sample, 4.3% were seen once. As for time point: longitudinal time-point 3. Germline-derived CDR1 and CDR2 are LNHNV and YYDKDF (reference sequence). Trimming took 4 bases from V and 5 from J, leaving 20 bases between them. This CDR3 is 16 amino acids long. The sequence came from a woman aged 55-69 years with multiple sclerosis. The chain joins TRBV15 to TRBJ1-1, with TRBD1 as a possible D gene (5 bases). Sequencing was carried out using PBMCs. CDR3 loop: CATSIFQAREGTEAFF. The CDR3 nucleotides are TGTGCCACCAGCATCTTCCAGGCCAGGGAGGGGACTGAAGCTTTCTTT.